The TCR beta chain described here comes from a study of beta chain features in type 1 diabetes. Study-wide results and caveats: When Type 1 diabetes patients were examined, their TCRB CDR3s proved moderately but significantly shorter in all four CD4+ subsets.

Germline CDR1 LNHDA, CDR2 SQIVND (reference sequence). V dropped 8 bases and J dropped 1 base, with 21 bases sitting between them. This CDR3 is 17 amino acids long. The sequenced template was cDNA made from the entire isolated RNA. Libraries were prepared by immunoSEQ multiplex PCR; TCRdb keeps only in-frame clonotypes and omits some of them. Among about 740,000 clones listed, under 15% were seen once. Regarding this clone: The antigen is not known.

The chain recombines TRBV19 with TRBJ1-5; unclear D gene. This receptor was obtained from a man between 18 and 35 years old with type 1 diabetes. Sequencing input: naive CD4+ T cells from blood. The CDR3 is CASSNSGSVWSNQPQHF. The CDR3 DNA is TGTGCCAGTTCGAATTCCGGGTCGGTTTGGAGCAATCAGCCCCAGCATTTT. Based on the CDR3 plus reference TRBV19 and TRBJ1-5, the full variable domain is DGGITQSPKYLFRKEGQNVTLSCEQNLNHDAMYWYRQDPGQGLRLIYYSQIVNDFQKGDIAEGYSVSREKKESFPLTVTSAQKNPTAFYLCASSNSGSVWSNQPQHFGDGTRLSIL.